A selection of T cell receptor beta chains follows, all from one sample in a study of immune reconstitution after stem cell transplant in scleroderma. TCRdb redid the calling of the RT-PCR reads with MiXCR, one entry per CDR3 protein. The sample yields about 1,400 distinct CDR3 sequences, 15% to 18% seen once. The material was obtained before or after autologous hematopoietic stem cell transplantation (not recorded which). These receptors originate from a female donor with systemic sclerosis. Each CDR3 is given with its conserved first and last residue. The order of the fields is CDR3 length, J gene, clone size, V gene, D gene, CDR3 DNA, CDR3 protein. A D gene is named only where the DNA matches it firmly. Rows give clone size only sometimes, using once, few, many, or a class for an expanded clone.

16 | TRBJ1-1 | medium-sized | TRBV6-1 | TRBD1 | TGTGCCAGCAGTGAAGGGACAGGATCAAGGGCCCTGTCGGCTTTCTTT | CASSEGTGSRALSAFF
16 | TRBJ2-1 | few | TRBV6-1 | TRBD2 | TGTGCCAGCAGTACGCAGACTAGCGGGATTGACGATGAGCAGTTCTTC | CASSTQTSGIDDEQFF
15 | TRBJ1-1 | medium-sized | TRBV7-2 | TRBD1 | TGTGCCAGCAGCTTAGGACAGGGGGCTAGAAGTGAAGCTTTCTTT | CASSLGQGARSEAFF
14 | TRBJ2-1 | - | TRBV19 | TRBD1 | TGTGCCAGTAGTATCAAACAGGGGGCCTATGAGCAGTTCTTC | CASSIKQGAYEQFF
15 | TRBJ1-4 | few | TRBV7-2 | TRBD1 | TGTGCCAGCAGCTTCAATCAGGGGGCTAATGAAAAACTGTTTTTT | CASSFNQGANEKLFF
16 | TRBJ1-2 | - | TRBV29-1 | TRBD1 | TGCAGCGTTGGTGGGGTTTTGGGGACAGGGAACTATGGCTACACCTTC | CSVGGVLGTGNYGYTF
11 | TRBJ1-1 | medium-sized | TRBV6-2/TRBV6-3 | - | TGTGCCAGCGGGAAGAACACTGAAGCTTTCTTT | CASGKNTEAFF
14 | TRBJ2-1 | - | TRBV7-8 | - | TGTGCCAGCAGCCTTTTGGGGGGCTCGGATGAGCAGTTCTTC | CASSLLGGSDEQFF
16 | TRBJ1-2 | medium-sized | TRBV6-1 | TRBD1 | TGTGCCAGCAGTGAAGCAGGACAGGCAGCTAACTATGGCTACACCTTC | CASSEAGQAANYGYTF
13 | TRBJ2-7 | medium-sized | TRBV7-9 | - | TGTGCCAGCAGCCGGGGAGAGGGCGACGAGCAGTACTTC | CASSRGEGDEQYF
13 | TRBJ1-2 | large | TRBV7-2 | - | TGTGCCAGCAGCTCCGGCTCGGAGGATGGCTACACCTTC | CASSSGSEDGYTF
13 | TRBJ2-2 | - | TRBV7-3 | - | TGTGCCAGCAGCTCCCTCCTCACCGGGGAGCTGTTTTTT | CASSSLLTGELFF
18 | TRBJ2-2 | - | TRBV11-2 | TRBD1 | TGTGCCAGCAGCACTACGACCCTCGGGACAGGGAACACCGGGGAGCTGTTTTTT | CASSTTTLGTGNTGELFF
12 | TRBJ2-1 | few | TRBV18 | - | TGTGCCAGCTCACGGGCGTCTGCTGAGCAGTTCTTC | CASSRASAEQFF
16 | TRBJ2-1 | - | TRBV12-3/TRBV12-4 | TRBD2 | TGTCCCAGCAGTGGGAAGGGGACTAGCGGGATCAATGAGCAGTTCTTC | CPSSGKGTSGINEQFF
12 | TRBJ1-2 | - | TRBV15 | - | TGTGCCACCATGAGTACTTTTGATGGCTACACCTTC | CATMSTFDGYTF
13 | TRBJ2-7 | - | TRBV25-1 | - | TGTGCCAGCAGTAATTGGGGTGCCTACGAGCAGTACTTC | CASSNWGAYEQYF
11 | TRBJ2-5 | medium-sized | TRBV20-1 | - | TGCAGTGCGAGACCAGTGGAGACCCAGTACTTC | CSARPVETQYF
15 | TRBJ1-2 | medium-sized | TRBV27 | - | TGTGCCAGCAGTTTGTTCACAGACGGACGCTATGGCTACACCTTC | CASSLFTDGRYGYTF
14 | TRBJ2-7 | - | TRBV25-1 | TRBD2 | TGTGCCAGCAGTGAATGGGGAGGGGCCCTCGAGCAGTACTTC | CASSEWGGALEQYF
16 | TRBJ2-3 | medium-sized | TRBV7-9 | - | TGTGCCAGCAGCGCCATCTTACAGATAGACACAGATACGCAGTATTTT | CASSAILQIDTDTQYF
11 | TRBJ2-7 | few | TRBV25-1 | TRBD2 | TGTGCCGAGGGGAGGGCGACCGAGCAGTACTTC | CAEGRATEQYF
13 | TRBJ2-5 | few | TRBV7-9 | - | TGTGCCAGCAGCTTAGCTGCCCAGAAGACCCAGTACTTC | CASSLAAQKTQYF
13 | TRBJ1-4 | medium-sized | TRBV29-1 | - | TGCAGCGTTGAGCCCAGTCGCGGGGAAAAACTGTTTTTT | CSVEPSRGEKLFF
18 | TRBJ2-7 | - | TRBV6-5 | TRBD2 | TGTGCCAGCAGCCATGGACTAGCGGGGATCGAGGGGCTTTACGAGCAGTACTTC | CASSHGLAGIEGLYEQYF
14 | TRBJ2-5 | medium-sized | TRBV29-1 | TRBD1 | TGCAGCGTCCAGAGGGGCAGGGGGCAAGAGACCCAGTACTTC | CSVQRGRGQETQYF
13 | TRBJ1-1 | medium-sized | TRBV20-1 | - | TGCAGTGCCTCCTCGGATGGGGACACTGAAGCTTTCTTT | CSASSDGDTEAFF
13 | TRBJ1-2 | medium-sized | TRBV9 | - | TGTGCCAGCAGCGATGGACAGCACTATGGCTACACCTTC | CASSDGQHYGYTF
15 | TRBJ2-3 | medium-sized | TRBV5-1 | - | TGCGCCAGCAGCCCATTCCAGGGAGCGGAAGATACGCAGTATTTT | CASSPFQGAEDTQYF
12 | TRBJ2-1 | - | TRBV20-1 | - | TGCAGTGCTAGTTCGCTGTCGGGGGAGCAGTTCTTC | CSASSLSGEQFF
12 | TRBJ2-1 | medium-sized | TRBV5-1 | - | TGCGCCAGCAGCTTTCCCTCAGATGAGCAGTTCTTC | CASSFPSDEQFF
14 | TRBJ2-7 | medium-sized | TRBV6-5 | - | TGTGCCAGCAGTTCGCCAGGAATCACCTACGAGCAGTACTTC | CASSSPGITYEQYF
15 | TRBJ2-1 | few | TRBV2 | TRBD1 | TGTGCCAGCATCCCCGGGACAGGGGGCTTCGATGAGCAGTTCTTC | CASIPGTGGFDEQFF
17 | TRBJ1-3 | medium-sized | TRBV6-5 | - | TGTGCCAGCAGTTACTCGAGGGGGGGTACAGCTGGAAACACCATATATTTT | CASSYSRGGTAGNTIYF
13 | TRBJ1-1 | medium-sized | TRBV11-3 | - | TGTGCCAGCAGCAAAGGGACGGACACTGAAGCTTTCTTT | CASSKGTDTEAFF
16 | TRBJ1-4 | few | TRBV4-3 | - | TGCGCCAGCAGCCAAGAGGGTGGAACAGGGAGTGAAAAACTGTTTTTT | CASSQEGGTGSEKLFF
12 | TRBJ1-1 | medium-sized | TRBV2 | - | TGTGCCAGACCAACATCGAACACTGAAGCTTTCTTT | CARPTSNTEAFF
14 | TRBJ2-2 | medium-sized | TRBV27 | - | TGTGCCAGCAGTTTTCTGGCTCTCACCGGGGAGCTGTTTTTT | CASSFLALTGELFF
14 | TRBJ2-7 | large | TRBV7-2 | - | TGTGCCAGCAGCTTAGGTGGGGCGCCCGACGAGCAGTACTTC | CASSLGGAPDEQYF
12 | TRBJ1-1 | medium-sized | TRBV29-1 | - | TGCAGCGTTGAGGGGAGGGACACTGAAGCTTTCTTT | CSVEGRDTEAFF
14 | TRBJ1-1 | few | TRBV29-1 | TRBD1 | TGCAGCGTGCGACAGGGGGCTCATTTCGCTGAAGCTTTCTTT | CSVRQGAHFAEAFF
13 | TRBJ2-1 | few | TRBV6-1 | - | TGTGCCAGCAGTGTGGCATCCTACAATGAGCAGTTCTTC | CASSVASYNEQFF
14 | TRBJ2-1 | - | TRBV7-2 | - | TGTGCCAGCAGCTTAGCGCAGGGGGGGAATGAGCAGTTCTTC | CASSLAQGGNEQFF
13 | TRBJ2-7 | - | TRBV5-1 | - | TGCGCCAGCAGCAGACGGATCGGGGAAGAGCAGTACTTC | CASSRRIGEEQYF
13 | TRBJ2-3 | - | TRBV13 | - | TGTGCCAGCAGCCCCCGGACCACAGATACGCAGTATTTT | CASSPRTTDTQYF
14 | TRBJ1-2 | few | TRBV6-2/TRBV6-3 | - | TGTGCCAGCAGTCGGGACCCTGCCGACTATGGCTACACCTTC | CASSRDPADYGYTF
16 | TRBJ2-1 | few | TRBV11-3 | TRBD2 | TGTGCCAGCAGCTCTAGTAGCGGGTCTTTCTACAATGAGCAGTTCTTC | CASSSSSGSFYNEQFF
15 | TRBJ1-5 | few | TRBV7-2 | TRBD1 | TGTGCCAGCAGCTCCGGACAGGGCCCTTATCAGCCCCAGCATTTT | CASSSGQGPYQPQHF
16 | TRBJ1-2 | - | TRBV4-1 | - | TGCGCCAGCAGCCAAGATCCCCGGACGGAAAACTATGGCTACACCTTC | CASSQDPRTENYGYTF
17 | TRBJ2-7 | few | TRBV13 | TRBD1 | TGTGCCAGCAGCCCGACCGATGGACAGGGGGGTTCCTACGAGCAGTACTTC | CASSPTDGQGGSYEQYF
13 | TRBJ2-1 | medium-sized | TRBV2 | - | TGTGCCAGCAGTGAAGTAGGTGAGGGAGAGCAGTTCTTC | CASSEVGEGEQFF
14 | TRBJ2-1 | - | TRBV29-1 | TRBD1 | TGCAGCGTGGACAGGTGGGGCCCCTACAATGAGCAGTTCTTC | CSVDRWGPYNEQFF
16 | TRBJ2-1 | few | TRBV9 | TRBD2 | TGTGCCAGCAGCCGAAACAGCGGGAGGGGGTCTTCTGAGCAGTTCTTC | CASSRNSGRGSSEQFF
14 | TRBJ2-7 | few | TRBV5-1 | - | TGCGCCAGCAGCTTGATCGGCGGCTCCTACGAGCAGTACTTC | CASSLIGGSYEQYF
15 | TRBJ2-3 | few | TRBV10-1 | TRBD1 | TGCGCCAGCAGTAGAGGACAGGGCCCAGCAGATACGCAGTATTTT | CASSRGQGPADTQYF